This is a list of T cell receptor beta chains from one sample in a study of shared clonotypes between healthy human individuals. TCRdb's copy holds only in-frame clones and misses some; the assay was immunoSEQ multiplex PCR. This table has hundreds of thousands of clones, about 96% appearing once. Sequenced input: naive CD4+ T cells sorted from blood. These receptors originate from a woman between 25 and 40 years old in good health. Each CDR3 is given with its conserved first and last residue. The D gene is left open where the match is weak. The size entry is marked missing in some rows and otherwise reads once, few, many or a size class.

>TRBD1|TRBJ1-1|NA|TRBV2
TGTGCCAGCAATGACAGGGGGCTAAGATCCGCGAACACTGAAGCTTTCTTT
CASNDRGLRSANTEAFF
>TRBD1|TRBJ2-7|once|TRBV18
TGTGCCAGCTCACCAAGTGCTGGGACAGCCGGGATTTACGAGCAGTACTTC
CASSPSAGTAGIYEQYF
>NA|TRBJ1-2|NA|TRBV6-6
TGTGCCAGCAGTTATTCGGGGGGGAGGTGGGGCTATGGCTACACCTTC
CASSYSGGRWGYGYTF
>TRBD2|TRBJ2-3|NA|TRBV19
TGTGCCAGTAGTAATCGGGGGGGGGCTGGCACAGATACGCAGTATTTT
CASSNRGGAGTDTQYF
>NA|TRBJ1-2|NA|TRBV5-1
TGCGCCAGCAGCTATGACACAGGGCGAGCTAACTATGGCTACACCTTC
CASSYDTGRANYGYTF
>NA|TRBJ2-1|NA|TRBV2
TGTGCCAGCAGTCCAATACTCAGCGCGAATGAGCAGTTCTTC
CASSPILSANEQFF
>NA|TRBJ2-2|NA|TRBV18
TGTGCCAGCTCACCAGGAGGGGCGCTCACCGGGGAGCTGTTTTTT
CASSPGGALTGELFF
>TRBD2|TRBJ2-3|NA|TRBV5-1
TGCGCCAGCAGCTTCGAACCTAGCGGACTCGCGGATACGCAGTATTTT
CASSFEPSGLADTQYF
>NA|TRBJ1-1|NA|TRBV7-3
TGTGCCAGCAGCTTAATGGCAGCTATGAACACTGAAGCTTTCTTT
CASSLMAAMNTEAFF
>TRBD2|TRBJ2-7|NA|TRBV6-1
TGTGCCAGCTGGGCGGGACTAGCGTTTGGAGAGCAGTACTTC
CASWAGLAFGEQYF
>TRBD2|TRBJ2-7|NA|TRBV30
TGTGCCTGGACCGCCAGCGGGACCCCCTACGAGCAGTACTTC
CAWTASGTPYEQYF
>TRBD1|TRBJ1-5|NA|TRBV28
TGTGCCAGCCGGACAGGGGTTCCGCAGCCCCAGCATTTT
CASRTGVPQPQHF
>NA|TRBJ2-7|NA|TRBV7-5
TGTGCCAGCAGCGTCCCGGGGGCGCTCTCCTACGAGCAGTACTTC
CASSVPGALSYEQYF
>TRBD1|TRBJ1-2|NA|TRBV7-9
TGTGCCAGCAGCGGCCAAGGACAGGGCTCCTATGGCTACACCTTC
CASSGQGQGSYGYTF
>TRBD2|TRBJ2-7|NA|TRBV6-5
TGTGCCGGTCAATACGGGGGGTTTTGCGAGCAGTACTTC
CAGQYGGFCEQYF
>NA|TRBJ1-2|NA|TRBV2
TGTGCCAGCAGGCCCGTCGGGGGTGGCTACACCTTC
CASRPVGGGYTF
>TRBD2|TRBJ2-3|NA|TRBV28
TGTGCCAGCAGTTTAAGCCTAGCGGGAGTGAGAGATACGCAGTATTTT
CASSLSLAGVRDTQYF
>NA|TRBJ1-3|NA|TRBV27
TGTGCCAGCAGAACCACACAAGGAAACACCATATATTTT
CASRTTQGNTIYF
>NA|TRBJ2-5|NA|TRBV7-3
TGTGCCAGCAGCACCCGGCGGCAAGAGACCCAGTACTTC
CASSTRRQETQYF
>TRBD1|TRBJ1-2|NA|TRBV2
TGTGCCAGCAGTCCTCGACAGGGAATCTATGGCTACACCTTC
CASSPRQGIYGYTF
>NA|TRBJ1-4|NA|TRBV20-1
TGCAGTGGAGGGATTAATGAAAAACTGTTTTTT
CSGGINEKLFF
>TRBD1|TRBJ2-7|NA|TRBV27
TGTGCCAGCAGCTACGGGACAGGGGCGGGCGAGCAGTACTTC
CASSYGTGAGEQYF
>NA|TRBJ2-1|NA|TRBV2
TGTGCCAGCAGATTGACTAGTGGGGGTTGGGATGAGCAGTTCTTC
CASRLTSGGWDEQFF
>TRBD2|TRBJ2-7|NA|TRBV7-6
TGTGCCAGCAGCTTATATAGCGGGAGGACGAACGAGCAGTACTTC
CASSLYSGRTNEQYF
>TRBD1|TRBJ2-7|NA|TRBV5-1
TGCGCCAGCAGCATACAGGGGGTTCCCTACGAGCAGTACTTC
CASSIQGVPYEQYF
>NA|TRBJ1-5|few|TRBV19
TGTGCCAGTAGTATGGGCGGGGCGGACCAGCCCCAGCATTTT
CASSMGGADQPQHF
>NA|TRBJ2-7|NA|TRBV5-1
TGCGCCAGCAGCCGGGACGTGAGCTCCTACGAGCAGTACTTC
CASSRDVSSYEQYF
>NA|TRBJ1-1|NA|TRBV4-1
TGCGCCAGCAGCCCCTTTGGCACTGAAGCTTTCTTT
CASSPFGTEAFF
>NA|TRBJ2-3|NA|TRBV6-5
TGTGCCAGCAGAATAGGACTATTCACAGATACGCAGTATTTT
CASRIGLFTDTQYF
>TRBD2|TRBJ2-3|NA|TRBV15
TGTGCCACCAGCTATTCGAGGGAGCGGGGGGATACGCAGTATTTT
CATSYSRERGDTQYF
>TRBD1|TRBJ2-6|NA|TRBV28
TGTGCCAGCAGTTTTTTGGGCAGGGGGTTTGGGGCCAACGTCCTGACTTTC
CASSFLGRGFGANVLTF
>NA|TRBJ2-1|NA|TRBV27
TGTGCCAGCAGTTTAAGGCAGGCGGGAACCTCCTACAATGAGCAGTTCTTC
CASSLRQAGTSYNEQFF
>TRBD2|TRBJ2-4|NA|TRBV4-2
TGTGCCAGCAGCCAGCCGACTAGCGGGAGCAACATTCAGTACTTC
CASSQPTSGSNIQYF
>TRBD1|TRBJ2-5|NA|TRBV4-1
TGCGCCAGCAGCCATATAGGGACAGGTCGGGTAGAGACCCAGTACTTC
CASSHIGTGRVETQYF
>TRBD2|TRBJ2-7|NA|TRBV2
TGTGCCACCCAACCGTCTAGCGGGAGATCGGGGCAGTACTTC
CATQPSSGRSGQYF
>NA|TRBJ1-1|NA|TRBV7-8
TGTGCCAGCAGCCCTCCAATGAACACTGAAGCTTTCTTT
CASSPPMNTEAFF
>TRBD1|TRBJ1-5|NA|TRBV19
TGTGCCAGTAGTCCCTCGGACAGGGGGCTACGGCAGCCCCAGCATTTT
CASSPSDRGLRQPQHF
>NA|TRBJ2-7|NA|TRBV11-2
TGTGCCAGCAGCTTAGTTACAGGGAGCTCCTACGAGCAGTACTTC
CASSLVTGSSYEQYF
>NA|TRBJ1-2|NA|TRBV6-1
TGTGCCAGCAGGAGTGGGGTTGGTTATGGCTACACCTTC
CASRSGVGYGYTF
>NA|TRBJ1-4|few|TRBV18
TGTGCCAGCTCACCTGGTGAAAAACTGTTTTTT
CASSPGEKLFF
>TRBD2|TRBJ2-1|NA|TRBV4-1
TGCGCCAGCAGCCAGACTACTAGCGGGAGCTACAATGAGCAGTTCTTC
CASSQTTSGSYNEQFF
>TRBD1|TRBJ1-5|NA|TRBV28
TGTGCCAGCACTACCGGACAGGGGTCACAGCCCCAGCATTTT
CASTTGQGSQPQHF
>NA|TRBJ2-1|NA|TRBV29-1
TGCAGCGTTGGAGGGAGCTACAATGAGCAGTTCTTC
CSVGGSYNEQFF
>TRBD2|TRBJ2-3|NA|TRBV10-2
TGCGCCAGCAGCGAAGCGGGAGTGGGCACAGATACGCAGTATTTT
CASSEAGVGTDTQYF
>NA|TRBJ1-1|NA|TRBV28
TGTGCCAGCAGCACCATGAACACTGAAGCTTTCTTT
CASSTMNTEAFF
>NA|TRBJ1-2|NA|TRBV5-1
TGCGCCAGCAGCTCGGACGGAGGAATCTATGGCTACACCTTC
CASSSDGGIYGYTF
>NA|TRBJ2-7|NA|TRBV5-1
TGCGCCAGCAGCTTGAATGGGTACGAGCAGTACTTC
CASSLNGYEQYF
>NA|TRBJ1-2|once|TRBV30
TGTGCCTGGAGTGTATTGCTTGGGTTTGGCTACACCTTC
CAWSVLLGFGYTF
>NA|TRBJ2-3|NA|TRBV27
TGTGCCAGCAGTTCCTCGACAGTAGCAGATACGCAGTATTTT
CASSSSTVADTQYF
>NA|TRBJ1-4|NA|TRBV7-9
TGTGCCAGCAGCTTAGCACGTTCCCCGTACGAAAAACTGTTTTTT
CASSLARSPYEKLFF
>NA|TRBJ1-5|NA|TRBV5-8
TGTGCCAGCAGCTCGGCCCGACGTAGCAATCAGCCCCAGCATTTT
CASSSARRSNQPQHF
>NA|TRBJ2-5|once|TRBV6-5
TGTGCCAGCAGTAACCCAGGTTCCCCGAAAAAGTACTTC
CASSNPGSPKKYF
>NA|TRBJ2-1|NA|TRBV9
TGTGCCAGCAGCGCCCGAAGAGGGTCCTACAATGAGCAGTTCTTC
CASSARRGSYNEQFF
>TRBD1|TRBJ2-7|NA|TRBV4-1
TGCGCCAGCAGCCATGTTTTTGCGGGACAGGGGACCCACGAGCAGTACTTC
CASSHVFAGQGTHEQYF
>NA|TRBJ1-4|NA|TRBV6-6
TGTGCCAGCGCCAGGGTCAATGAAAAACTGTTTTTT
CASARVNEKLFF
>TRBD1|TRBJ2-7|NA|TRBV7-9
TGTGCCAGCAGCACTAACAGGGGGCTCGACTACGAGCAGTACTTC
CASSTNRGLDYEQYF
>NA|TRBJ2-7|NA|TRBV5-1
TGCGCCAGCAGCTTGCGGTCAGGGACTTTCTCCTACGAGCAGTACTTC
CASSLRSGTFSYEQYF
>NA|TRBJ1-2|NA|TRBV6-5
TGTGCCAGCAGTTACTACGACAGGTCCTATAACTATGGCTACACCTTC
CASSYYDRSYNYGYTF
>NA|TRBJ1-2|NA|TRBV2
TGTGCCAGCAGTGAACAGGGGCTGAACTATGGCTACACCTTC
CASSEQGLNYGYTF